Listed here are 17 T cell receptor beta chains from one sample, sequenced in a study of blood T cells in healthy people across ages. It was with a sample-barcoded 5' primer and a J-beta primer mix that a second PCR of about 7 to 12 cycles was run. TCRdb reprocessed the 5' RACE reads via MiXCR and lists one record per CDR3 protein. Of roughly 1,300,000 distinct CDR3 sequences in the sample, roughly 59% were seen once. The specimen sequenced was blood. The receptors come from a young man in good health.

Only one count was recorded for this clonotype. The chain is built from TRBV20-1 and TRBJ2-7, with 8 bases that match TRBD2. The germline CDR1 and CDR2 sequences are DFQATT and SNEGSKA (reference sequence). Trimming took 6 bases from V and 0 from J; bases not matched to a gene: 10. This CDR3 has 15 residues. The CDR3 protein is CSAGDSGISSYEQYF. In DNA, the CDR3 is TGCAGTGCCGGTGATAGCGGGATTAGCTCCTACGAGCAGTACTTC.

This rearrangement joins TRBV28 to TRBJ2-3; 13 bases match TRBD2. This CDR3 contains 16 residues. Germline CDR1 MDHEN, CDR2 SYDVKM. Trimming cost V 6 bases and J 0 bases; bases outside gene matches: 3. For the CDR3, the DNA is TGTGCCAGCAGACTAGCGGGGGGGTCTAGCACAGATACGCAGTATTTT. Translating gives CASRLAGGSSTDTQYF.

The chain combines TRBV7-2 with TRBJ2-7; possibly TRBD2 for D (5 bases). The last part of the DNA fits TRBJ2-5 better; the J call may be wrong. CDR1 is SGHTA, CDR2 FQGNSA, per germline. This CDR3 contains 14 residues. CDR3 residues: CASSPSIETQTQYF. The CDR3 DNA reads TGTGCCAGCAGCCCTAGCATTGAAACTCAGACCCAGTACTTC.

This clonotype was seen a handful of times. The rearrangement uses TRBV7-2 and TRBJ2-3; no definite D call. Germline CDR1 SGHTA, CDR2 FQGNSA. The CDR3 is 14 amino acids. Trimming left V 5 bases short and J 2 bases short, with 11 bases between. CDR3 protein: CASSPQRATDTQYF. The CDR3 DNA sequence: TGTGCCAGCAGCCCTCAAAGGGCCACAGATACGCAGTATTTT.

V gene TRBV4-1 combines with J gene TRBJ1-6, with TRBD1 matching over 8 bases. Germline CDR1 MGHRA, CDR2 YSYEKL. With 3 bases clipped from V and 7 bases from J, the junction kept 8 bases outside the gene matches. This CDR3 has 16 amino acids. The CDR3 loop is CASSHADRGANSPLHF. CDR3 bases: TGCGCCAGCAGCCATGCCGACAGGGGTGCCAATTCACCCCTCCACTTT.

This clonotype was counted a single time. The rearrangement joins TRBV20-1 to TRBJ2-3; D is possibly TRBD2 (7 bases). CDR3 length equals 14 residues. Germline V lookup: CDR1 DFQATT, CDR2 SNEGSKA (reference sequence). The ends were cut back, 6 bases at V and 0 bases at J, with 13 bases in the middle. The CDR3 spells CSAWGGHSTDTQYF. The CDR3 nucleotides read TGCAGTGCCTGGGGGGGACATAGCACAGATACGCAGTATTTT.

This clonotype was recorded a few times. V gene TRBV6-2 or TRBV6-3 combines with J gene TRBJ2-4; D is undetermined. Judging by the DNA end, TRBJ2-5 fits better; the J call may be wrong. This CDR3 spans 14 amino acids. Germline V CDR1 and CDR2: MNHEY, SVGEGT. The chain's CDR3 is CASSYSNRGETQYF. In DNA form, the CDR3 reads TGTGCCAGCAGTTACTCGAATCGTGGGGAGACCCAGTACTTC.

About this clonotype itself: One junction end disagrees with the germline gene, perhaps due to a read error. This chain links TRBV15 with TRBJ2-3, with D unclear. The length of the CDR3 is 13 residues. In germline, CDR1 is LNHNV, CDR2 YYDKDF (reference sequence). The CDR3 nucleotides are TGTGCCACCCGCAGACAAGGCACAGATACGCAGTATTTT. Encoded protein: CATRRQGTDTQYF.

This chain uses TRBV7-9 with TRBJ1-5; D gene unclear. Germline-derived CDR1 and CDR2 are SEHNR and FQNEAQ (reference sequence). Between the trimmed V and J ends, which lost 7 bases and 3 bases, there was a span of 7 bases. CDR3 size: 12 residues. The CDR3 loop reads CASNSYNQPQHF. DNA of the CDR3: TGTGCCAGCAACTCGTACAATCAGCCCCAGCATTTT.

This clonotype appeared a few times. CDR3 in amino acids: CASSEDETQYF. The CDR3 DNA sequence: TGCGCCAGCAGTGAAGACGAGACCCAGTACTTC. The chain joins TRBV10-2 to TRBJ2-5; no definite D call. This CDR3 is built from 11 residues. V lost 3 bases to trimming and J lost 5 bases, with 4 bases between them. Germline V gene sequence: CDR1 WSHSY, CDR2 SAAADI.

In DNA, the CDR3 is TGTGCCAGCAGTTCGCCACAGGGAGTAGCGGGGGGTGAGCAACAGTTCTTC. Its protein is CASSSPQGVAGGEQQFF. The chain recombines TRBV12-3 or TRBV12-4 with TRBJ2-1, with 10 bases matching TRBD2. This CDR3 spans 17 amino acids. V lost 4 bases, J lost 13 bases, and 19 bases stayed unmatched.

V and J are TRBV20-1 and TRBJ2-7, with D maybe TRBD1 (7 bases). Trimming stripped 3 bases from V and 0 bases from J, with 15 bases between. The germline CDR1 and CDR2 sequences are DFQATT and SNEGSKA (reference sequence). The CDR3 consists of 15 residues. Written as DNA, the CDR3 is TGCAGTGCTAGTAGGGGGGACAGCAGCTCCTACGAGCAGTACTTC. It translates to CSASRGDSSSYEQYF.

The chain recombines TRBV2 with TRBJ1-2; unclear D gene. There are 15 residues in the CDR3. Germline V gives CDR1 SNHLY, CDR2 FYNNEI. V shed 1 base and J shed 5 bases, with 14 bases lying between them. CDR3 loop: CASSEVIFGEYGYTF. The CDR3 DNA follows: TGTGCCAGCAGTGAAGTCATATTTGGGGAATATGGCTACACCTTC.

Here the CDR3 reads CASSQDSGWETQYF. The CDR3 bases are TGTGCCAGCAGCCAAGATTCGGGATGGGAGACCCAGTACTTC. The rearrangement links TRBV3-1 to TRBJ2-7, with TRBD2 as a possible D gene (5 bases). The J call may be wrong; the DNA end is better matched by TRBJ2-5. Germline lookup yields CDR1 LGHDT and CDR2 YNNKEL (reference sequence). The CDR3 extends over 14 amino acids.

This chain joins TRBV9 and TRBJ2-1, with D perhaps TRBD1 (5 bases). There are 16 residues in the CDR3. With 4 bases removed from V and 3 bases from J, the gap between germline ends came to 17 bases. The V gene's germline CDR1 is SGDLS and CDR2 YYNGEE. The CDR3 spells CASSPIAGYRYNEQFF. The CDR3 DNA reads as TGTGCCAGCAGCCCAATAGCAGGGTACCGCTACAATGAGCAGTTCTTC.

This clonotype came up a few times. The genes are TRBV6-5 and TRBJ2-1; D not certain. V was trimmed by 0 bases and J by 10 bases, leaving 10 bases between them. Germline V lookup: CDR1 MNHEY, CDR2 SVGAGI. This CDR3 region has 13 residues. CDR3 residues: CASSYSKQREQFF. CDR3 sequence (DNA): TGTGCCAGCAGTTACTCGAAGCAAAGAGAGCAGTTCTTC.

This clonotype was observed a few times. The genes are TRBV7-2 and TRBJ2-7; D may be TRBD2 (5 bases). V lost 4 bases and J 4 bases, leaving 11 bases between the germline ends. The CDR3 sequence is 13 residues long. Germline V gene data show CDR1 as SGHTA and CDR2 as FQGNSA. Here the CDR3 reads CASSSGVAYEQYF. Here the CDR3 DNA reads TGTGCCAGCAGCTCCGGGGTGGCTTACGAGCAGTACTTC. The entire variable domain, with the rest obtained from reference TRBV7-2 and TRBJ2-7, is as follows: GAGVSQSPSNKVTEKGKDVELRCDPISGHTALYWYRQSLGQGLEFLIYFQGNSAPDKSGLPSDRFSAERTGGSVSTLTIQRTQQEDSAVYLCASSSGVAYEQYFGPGTRLTVT.